The 2 T cell receptor beta chains presented below share a single source sample, sequenced in a study of blood T cell repertoires in COVID-19. The method was immunoSEQ multiplex PCR; TCRdb's version includes in-frame clones alone and lacks a portion of them. The sample consists of about 250,000 clones, more than 80% of them appearing once. Sequenced: PBMCs or T cells enriched from blood (not recorded which). All receptors derive from a woman between 18 and 30 years old who had recovered from COVID-19.

V usage is TRBV7-9 and J usage is TRBJ2-1; D gene ambiguous. Germline loops: CDR1 SEHNR, CDR2 FQNEAQ (reference sequence). The CDR3 contains 13 residues. V gave up 5 bases and J gave up 10 bases, with 15 bases separating them. CDR3 nucleotides: TGTGCCAGCAGCACCCCGCCGACTGAGGAGCAGTTCTTC. It translates to CASSTPPTEEQFF.

This chain links TRBV18 with TRBJ1-1, with TRBD1 matching 12 bases. This CDR3 contains 17 residues. Germline assignment: CDR1 KGHSH and CDR2 LQKENI. The J segment lost 3 bases and the V segment lost 3 bases, leaving 8 bases of the junction unmatched. CDR3: CASSPLGQGARDTEAFF. DNA for the CDR3: TGTGCCAGCTCACCGCTGGGACAGGGGGCGCGGGACACTGAAGCTTTCTTT.